The source of this TCR beta chain is a study of Graves' ophthalmopathy and Graves' hyperthyroidism. Study-level background: Samples of peripheral blood were obtained at initial diagnosis, prior to treatment of any kind. Study observations and caveats: Detection in blood was also observed for most expanded thyroid clonotypes above 0.001 frequency. Distinction of ophthalmopathy from stable hyperthyroidism by a 13-signature model reached 85% to 90% sensitivity and roughly 81% specificity.

Comments on this clonotype: Its antigen is not identified.

Between the trimmed V and J ends, which lost 4 bases and 6 bases, there was a span of 11 bases. Germline CDR1 reads KGHDR; CDR2 reads SFDVKD. CDR3 size: 14 residues. As the template, RNA transcripts were used to amplify TCR beta CDR3 regions. Second-round multiplex PCR followed a first-round RT-PCR using HTBI primers. TCRdb fed the multiplex PCR reads into MiXCR, producing one record per CDR3 protein. The sample records 360,000 or so distinct CDR3 sequences, around 17% being singletons. Ophthalmopathy donors' eye disease showed moderate-to-severe activity, CAS of at least 3, NOSPECS of at least 4 and duration under 3 months.

The receptor comes from a woman under 30 with Graves' ophthalmopathy. The chain employs TRBV24-1 and TRBJ2-2; D unclear. Sequencing was done on a sample of peripheral blood. The CDR3: CATSEGEVAGELFF. The CDR3 coding sequence is TGTGCCACCAGTGAGGGTGAGGTGGCCGGGGAGCTGTTTTTT.